The 9 T cell receptor beta chains below were found in one sample sequenced in a study of regulatory T cells (dated by TCRdb to the late 2010s). No antigen has been identified for these receptors. Points the paper makes about the study in general: Hydrophobic residues at CDR3 positions 6 and 7 were enriched in conventional CD4+ T cells from CD3G-deficient patients, which suggests more self-reactive specificities.

The method was the immunoSEQ multiplex PCR assay. The multiplex PCR relied on 52 forward TRBV primers and 13 reverse TRBJ primers, and amplification bias was corrected through assay-based and computational methods. As stored in TCRdb, this immuneACCESS dataset retains in-frame rearrangements with V and J assigned. A fraction of the clones does not appear; measured against another copy, unresolved V genes explain less than half of the discrepancy, and the remainder lacks a known reason. The sample profile shows over 25,000 clones; 85% to 95% of them were found once. Together, the top ten hold around 0.94% of the sample. Sequencing was done on a sample of conventional CD4+ T cells sorted from blood. These receptors were obtained from a child aged 2 to 10 with CD3G deficiency.

This chain links TRBV28 with TRBJ2-7; TRBD2 matches 8 bases. Germline V gives CDR1 MDHEN, CDR2 SYDVKM. This CDR3 comprises 14 residues. With 6 bases clipped from V and 9 bases from J, the junction kept 13 bases outside the gene matches. The CDR3 sequence: CASRSPGLAGGQYF. Here the CDR3 DNA reads TGTGCCAGCAGATCACCGGGACTCGCGGGGGGGCAGTACTTC.

This chain links TRBV28 with TRBJ1-1; the D is unclear. From germline, CDR1 is MDHEN and CDR2 SYDVKM. The CDR3 is 14 residues long. V lost 2 bases and J lost 4, with 11 bases in between. CDR3: CASSLAGVGTEAFF. The CDR3 bases are TGTGCCAGCAGTTTAGCCGGGGTAGGCACTGAAGCTTTCTTT.

V usage is TRBV11-2 and J usage is TRBJ2-3; D is perhaps TRBD2 (5 bases). The CDR3 spans 14 residues. The germline V gene encodes CDR1 SGHAT and CDR2 FQNNGV. V was cut by 5 bases and J by 2 bases, with 11 bases left in between. As DNA, the CDR3 is TGTGCCAGCAGCGCCGGGGTCCTCACAGATACGCAGTATTTT. Its translation: CASSAGVLTDTQYF.

The rearrangement joins TRBV5-1 to TRBJ1-2; D gene unclear. Trimming took 4 bases from V and 8 from J, leaving 18 bases between them. The CDR3 has 14 amino acids. CDR1 SGHRS and CDR2 YFSETQ come from the germline V gene. CDR3 region: CASSPGPTSLGYTF. CDR3 DNA: TGCGCCAGCAGCCCGGGCCCCACGTCCCTAGGCTACACCTTC.

V is TRBV5-1 and J is TRBJ2-2; the D is unclear. The CDR3 length is 13 residues. Germline assignment: CDR1 SGHRS and CDR2 YFSETQ. Trimming took off 2 bases at V and 4 bases at J, with 6 bases between the two ends. The CDR3 region is CASSFPFTGELFF. DNA for the CDR3: TGCGCCAGCAGCTTCCCCTTCACCGGGGAGCTGTTTTTT.

The chain combines TRBV18 with TRBJ2-1; TRBD2 aligns across 7 bases. The CDR3 totals 13 residues. V shed 6 bases, J shed 9 bases, and the junction held 8 bases outside the gene matches. Germline V lookup: CDR1 KGHSH, CDR2 LQKENI. CDR3 loop: CASSQGTKAEQFF. The CDR3 bases are TGTGCCAGCTCCCAAGGGACTAAGGCTGAGCAGTTCTTC.

The CDR3 DNA reads TGTGCCAGCAGTGAGGGACTGCTAAACACTGAAGCTTTCTTT. Translation gives CASSEGLLNTEAFF. The rearrangement links TRBV6-1 to TRBJ1-1, with D possibly TRBD1 on 5 matching bases. The CDR3 length is 14 residues. The V end lost 3 bases, the J end lost 2 bases, and 10 bases lay between the germline ends. Germline V lookup: CDR1 MNHNS, CDR2 SASEGT.

The chain joins TRBV6-1 to TRBJ1-1; D gene ambiguous. The CDR3 has 13 residues. V was shortened by 1 base and J by 3 bases, with 6 bases between the two germline ends. The germline CDR1 and CDR2 sequences are MNHNS and SASEGT. CDR3 nucleotides: TGTGCCAGCAGTGAAGGGACTTACACTGAAGCTTTCTTT. It yields the protein CASSEGTYTEAFF.

This CDR3 reads CASQGPFHYEQYF. The CDR3 DNA reads TGTGCTAGCCAGGGCCCGTTCCACTACGAGCAGTACTTC. The V and J genes are TRBV28 and TRBJ2-7, with a possible D match to TRBD1 (5 bases). There are 13 residues in the CDR3. Per the germline V gene, CDR1 is MDHEN and CDR2 is SYDVKM. The full variable domain, its missing parts supplied by reference TRBV28 and TRBJ2-7, is DVKVTQSSRYLVKRTGEKVFLECVQDMDHENMFWYRQDPGLGLRLIYFSYDVKMKEKGDIPEGYSVSREKKERFSLILESASTNQTSMYLCASQGPFHYEQYFGPGTRLTVT.